This T cell receptor beta chain emerged from a study of response to subunit inactivated influenza vaccine. Study-level results: Authors suggested seasonal influenza vaccinations each recruit few new T cells.

The CDR3 runs to 13 residues. V lost 6 bases and J lost 2, with 10 bases in between. Germline V lookup: CDR1 KGHSH, CDR2 LQKENI. TCRdb analysed the RT-PCR reads with MiXCR anew, one entry per CDR3 protein. The sample has 450,000 to 550,000 distinct CDR3 sequences; 25% are singletons. This clonotype was seen a handful of times. Its target is unknown. Sequenced material: CD4+ T cells sorted from PBMCs, taken less than 6 days after vaccination. The rearrangement joins TRBV18 to TRBJ2-5; the D is unclear. This receptor was taken from a man in his fifties or sixties who received an inactivated influenza vaccine. The CDR3: CASSPGHQETQYF. DNA of the CDR3: TGTGCCAGCTCCCCGGGTCATCAAGAGACCCAGTACTTC.